This T cell receptor beta chain was identified in a study of PD-L1 blockade in urothelial cancer. The sample's time point: peripheral blood 6 weeks after treatment start. Sequencing used immunoSEQ multiplex PCR; TCRdb keeps in-frame clones, though not all of them. The data contain approximately 25,000 clones, more than 70% of them singletons. Specimen: PBMCs, collected around atezolizumab (anti-PD-L1) treatment. This TCR derives from a man between 70 and 80 years old with urothelial cancer.

CDR3 nucleotides: TGCAGCGTACGACAGGGGGAGGGTCAGCCCCAGCATTTT. Translating gives CSVRQGEGQPQHF. The rearrangement joins TRBV29-1 to TRBJ1-5, with 9 bases lining up with TRBD1. Per the germline V gene, CDR1 is SQVTM and CDR2 is ANQGSEA. The CDR3 has 13 residues. After removal of 6 bases from V and 6 bases from J, the junction contained 6 bases not matched to a gene.